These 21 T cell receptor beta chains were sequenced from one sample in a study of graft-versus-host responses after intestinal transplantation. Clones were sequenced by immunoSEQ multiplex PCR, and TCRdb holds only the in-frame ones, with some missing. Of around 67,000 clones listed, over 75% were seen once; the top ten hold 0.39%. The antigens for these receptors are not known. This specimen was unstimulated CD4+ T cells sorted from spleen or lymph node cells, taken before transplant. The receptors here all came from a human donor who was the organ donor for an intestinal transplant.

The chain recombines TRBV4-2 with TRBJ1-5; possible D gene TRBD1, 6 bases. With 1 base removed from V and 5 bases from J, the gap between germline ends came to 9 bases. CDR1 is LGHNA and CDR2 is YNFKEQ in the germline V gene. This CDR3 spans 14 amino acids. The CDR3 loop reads CASSQVTGYQPQHF. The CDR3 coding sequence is TGTGCCAGCAGCCAAGTAACAGGGTATCAGCCCCAGCATTTT.

The CDR3 DNA reads TGTGCCAGCAGTGCATCTAGGGGACAGGGATATTCACCCCTCCACTTT. Residues: CASSASRGQGYSPLHF. The chain couples TRBV2 to TRBJ1-6; 9 bases map to TRBD1. Germline V gene lookup returns CDR1 SNHLY and CDR2 FYNNEI. This CDR3 comprises 16 residues. V lost 4 bases, J lost 8 bases, and 9 bases stayed unmatched.

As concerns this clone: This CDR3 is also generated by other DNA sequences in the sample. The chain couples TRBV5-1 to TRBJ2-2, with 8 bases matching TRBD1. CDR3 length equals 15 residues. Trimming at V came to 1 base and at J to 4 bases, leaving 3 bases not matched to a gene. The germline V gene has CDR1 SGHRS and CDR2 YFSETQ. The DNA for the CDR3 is TGCGCCAGCAGCTTGCAGGGGGCGGGCACCGGGGAGCTGTTTTTT. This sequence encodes CASSLQGAGTGELFF.

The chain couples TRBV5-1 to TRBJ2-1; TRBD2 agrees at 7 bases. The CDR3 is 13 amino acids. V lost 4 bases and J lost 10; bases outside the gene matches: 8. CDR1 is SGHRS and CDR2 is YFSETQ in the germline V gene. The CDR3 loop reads CASSPWGSGEQFF. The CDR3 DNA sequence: TGCGCCAGCAGCCCATGGGGTAGCGGGGAGCAGTTCTTC.

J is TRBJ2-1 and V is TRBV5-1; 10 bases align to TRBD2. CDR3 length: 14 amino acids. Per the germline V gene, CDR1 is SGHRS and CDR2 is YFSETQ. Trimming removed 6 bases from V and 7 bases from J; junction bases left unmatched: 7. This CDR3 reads CASTRTSGRNEQFF. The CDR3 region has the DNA TGCGCCAGCACCCGGACTAGCGGAAGAAATGAGCAGTTCTTC.

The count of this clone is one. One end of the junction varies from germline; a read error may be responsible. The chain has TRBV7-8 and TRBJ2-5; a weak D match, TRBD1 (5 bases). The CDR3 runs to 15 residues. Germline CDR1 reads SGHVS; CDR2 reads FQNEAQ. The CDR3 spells CASSIAGALQETQYF. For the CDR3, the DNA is TGTGCCAGCAGCATAGCTGGGGCCCTCCAAGAGACCCAGTACTTC.

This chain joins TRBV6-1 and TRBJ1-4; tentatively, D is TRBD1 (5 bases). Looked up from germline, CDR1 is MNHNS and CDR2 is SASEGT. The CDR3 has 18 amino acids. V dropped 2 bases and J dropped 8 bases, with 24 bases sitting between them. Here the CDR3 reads CASSERLGGISSKEKLFF. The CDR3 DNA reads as TGTGCCAGCAGTGAACGATTGGGGGGGATCTCCTCCAAGGAAAAACTGTTTTTT.

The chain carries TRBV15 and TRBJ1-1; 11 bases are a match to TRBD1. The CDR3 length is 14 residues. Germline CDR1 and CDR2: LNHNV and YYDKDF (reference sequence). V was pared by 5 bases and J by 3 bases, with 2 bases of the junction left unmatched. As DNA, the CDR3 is TGTGCCACCAGCCGGGACAGGGGGGACACTGAAGCTTTCTTT. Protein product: CATSRDRGDTEAFF. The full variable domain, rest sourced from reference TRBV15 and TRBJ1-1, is DAMVIQNPRYQVTQFGKPVTLSCSQTLNHNVMYWYQQKSSQAPKLLFHYYDKDFNNEADTPDNFQSRRPNTSFCFLDIRSPGLGDTAMYLCATSRDRGDTEAFFGQGTRLTVV.

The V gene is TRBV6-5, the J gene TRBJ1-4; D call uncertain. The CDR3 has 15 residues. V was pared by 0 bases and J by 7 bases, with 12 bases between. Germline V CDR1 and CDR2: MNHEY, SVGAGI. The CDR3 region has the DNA TGTGCCAGCAGTTACTCTAGAGGGTTCGTTGAAAAACTGTTTTTT. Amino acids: CASSYSRGFVEKLFF.

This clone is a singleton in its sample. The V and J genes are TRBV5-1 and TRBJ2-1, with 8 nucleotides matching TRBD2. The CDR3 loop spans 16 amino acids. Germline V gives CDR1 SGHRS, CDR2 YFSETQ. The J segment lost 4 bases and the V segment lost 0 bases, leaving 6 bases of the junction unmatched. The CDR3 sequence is CASSLGAAGAYNEQFF. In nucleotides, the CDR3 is TGCGCCAGCAGCTTGGGGGCAGCGGGGGCTTACAATGAGCAGTTCTTC.

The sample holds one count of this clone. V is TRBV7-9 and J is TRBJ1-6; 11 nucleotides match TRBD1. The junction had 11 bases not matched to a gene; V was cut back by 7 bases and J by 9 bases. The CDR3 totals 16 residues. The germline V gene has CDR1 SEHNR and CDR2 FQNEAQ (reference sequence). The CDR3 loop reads CASNRDRGGVASPLHF. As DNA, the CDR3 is TGTGCCAGCAACCGGGACAGGGGGGGGGTGGCTTCACCCCTCCACTTT.

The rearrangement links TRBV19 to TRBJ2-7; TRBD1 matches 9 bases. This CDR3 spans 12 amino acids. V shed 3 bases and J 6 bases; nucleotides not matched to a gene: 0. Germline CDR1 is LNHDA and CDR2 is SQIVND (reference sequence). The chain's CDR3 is CASSMTGGEQYV. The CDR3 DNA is TGTGCCAGTAGTATGACAGGGGGCGAGCAGTACGTC.

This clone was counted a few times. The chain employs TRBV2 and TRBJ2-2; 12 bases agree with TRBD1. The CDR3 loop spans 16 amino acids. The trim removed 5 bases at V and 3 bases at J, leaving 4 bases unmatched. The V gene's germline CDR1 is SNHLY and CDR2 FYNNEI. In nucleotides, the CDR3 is TGTGCCAGCAGTAAAGGGGACAGGGGGCACACCGGGGAGCTGTTTTTT. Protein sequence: CASSKGDRGHTGELFF.

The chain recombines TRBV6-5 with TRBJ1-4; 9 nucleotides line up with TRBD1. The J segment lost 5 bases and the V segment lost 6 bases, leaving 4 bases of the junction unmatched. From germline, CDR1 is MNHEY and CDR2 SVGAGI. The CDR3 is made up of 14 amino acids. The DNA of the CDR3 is TGTGCCAGCAGGGGGGACAGGGCAAATGAAAAACTGTTTTTT. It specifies CASRGDRANEKLFF.

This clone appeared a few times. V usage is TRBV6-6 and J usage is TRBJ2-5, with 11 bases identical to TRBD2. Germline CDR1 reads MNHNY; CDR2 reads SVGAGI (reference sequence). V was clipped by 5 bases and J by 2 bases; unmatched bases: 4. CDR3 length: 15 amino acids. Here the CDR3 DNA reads TGTGCCAGCAGTCATGGGACTAGCGGACAAGAGACCCAGTACTTC. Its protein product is CASSHGTSGQETQYF.

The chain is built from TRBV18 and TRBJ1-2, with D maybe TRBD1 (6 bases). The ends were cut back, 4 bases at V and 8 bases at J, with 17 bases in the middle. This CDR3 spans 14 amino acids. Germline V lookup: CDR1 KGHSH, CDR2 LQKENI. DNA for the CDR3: TGTGCCAGCTCACGCGGAGGGGGGGCCAGGGGCTACACCTTC. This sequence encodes CASSRGGGARGYTF.

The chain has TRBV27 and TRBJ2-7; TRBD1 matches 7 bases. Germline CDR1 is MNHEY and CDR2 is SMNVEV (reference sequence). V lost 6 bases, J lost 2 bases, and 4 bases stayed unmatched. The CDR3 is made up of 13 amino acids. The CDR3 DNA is TGTGCCAGCAGAGTGACAGGGACCTACGAGCAGTACGTC. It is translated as CASRVTGTYEQYV.

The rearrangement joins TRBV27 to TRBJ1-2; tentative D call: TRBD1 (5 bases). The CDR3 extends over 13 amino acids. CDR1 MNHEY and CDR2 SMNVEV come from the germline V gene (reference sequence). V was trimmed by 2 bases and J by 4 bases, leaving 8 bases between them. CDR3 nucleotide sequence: TGTGCCAGCAGTTTAGGGGCGAGCTATGGCTACACCTTC. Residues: CASSLGASYGYTF.

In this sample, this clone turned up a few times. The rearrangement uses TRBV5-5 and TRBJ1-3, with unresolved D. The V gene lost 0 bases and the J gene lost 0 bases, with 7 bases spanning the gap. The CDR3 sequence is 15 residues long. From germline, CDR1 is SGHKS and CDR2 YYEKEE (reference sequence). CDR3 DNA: TGTGCCAGCAGCTTGGCCCCAGGCTCTGGAAACACCATATATTTT. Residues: CASSLAPGSGNTIYF.

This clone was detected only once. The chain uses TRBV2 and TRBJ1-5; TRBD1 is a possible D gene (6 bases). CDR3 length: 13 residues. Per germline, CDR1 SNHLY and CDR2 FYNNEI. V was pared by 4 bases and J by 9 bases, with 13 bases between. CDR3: CASSADSGRPQHF. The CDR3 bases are TGTGCCAGCAGTGCGGACAGTGGCAGGCCCCAGCATTTT.

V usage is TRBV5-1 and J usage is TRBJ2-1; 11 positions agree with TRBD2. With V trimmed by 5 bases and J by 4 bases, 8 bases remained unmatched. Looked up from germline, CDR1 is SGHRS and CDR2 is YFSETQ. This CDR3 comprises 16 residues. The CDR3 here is CASRSTSGGTYNEQFF. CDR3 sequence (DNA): TGCGCCAGCAGATCTACTAGCGGGGGCACATACAATGAGCAGTTCTTC.